This T cell receptor (beta chain) was found in a study of T cell repertoires in cytomegalovirus infection. Study context: Peptides in the study included HLA-C-restricted and HLA-B-restricted CMV epitopes. Carrying CMV and the relevant HLA type showed in public TCR beta signatures.

V trimming: 5 bases; J trimming: 3 bases; junction bases outside the gene matches: 6. Germline assignment: CDR1 MNHEY and CDR2 SVGEGT. The CDR3 loop spans 14 amino acids. With regard to this clonotype: Its antigen is not identified.

TCRdb passed the reads through MiXCR, listing each CDR3 protein once. The sample lists 650,000 to 900,000 distinct CDR3 sequences; 32% were seen once. Whole-study results and caveats: Clonotypes of TCR beta that were HLA-C-restricted and CMV-specific dominated the ex vivo response.

This chain uses TRBV6-2 or TRBV6-3 with TRBJ2-7; 8 positions agree with TRBD1. The receptor comes from a human donor in good health (CMV status not recorded). Some clones in this sample may be carry-over from other donors' samples. The input for sequencing was cultured CD8+ T cells from PBMCs, taken from culture after CMV antigen stimulation. This CDR3 reads CASSGDRLGYEQYF. CDR3 DNA: TGTGCCAGCAGTGGGGACAGGTTGGGCTACGAGCAGTACTTC.